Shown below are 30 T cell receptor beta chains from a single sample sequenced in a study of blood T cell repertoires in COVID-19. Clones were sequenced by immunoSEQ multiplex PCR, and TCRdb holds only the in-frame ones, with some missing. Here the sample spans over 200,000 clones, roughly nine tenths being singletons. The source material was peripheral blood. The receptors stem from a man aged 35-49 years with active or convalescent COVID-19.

The CDR3 sequence is CSGRQGAHTEAFF. As DNA, the CDR3 is TGCAGCGGGCGACAGGGGGCGCACACTGAAGCTTTCTTT. The J gene is TRBJ1-1, the V gene TRBV29-1; 10 bases are shared with TRBD1. V shed 7 bases, J shed 3 bases, and the junction held 5 bases outside the gene matches. Germline CDR1 SQVTM, CDR2 ANQGSEA. CDR3 length: 13 amino acids.

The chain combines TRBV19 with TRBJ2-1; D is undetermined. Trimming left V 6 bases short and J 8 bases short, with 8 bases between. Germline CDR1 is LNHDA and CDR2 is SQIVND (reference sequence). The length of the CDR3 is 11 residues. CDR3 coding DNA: TGTGCCAGTAGCTACCTAGATGAGCAGTTCTTC. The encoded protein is CASSYLDEQFF.

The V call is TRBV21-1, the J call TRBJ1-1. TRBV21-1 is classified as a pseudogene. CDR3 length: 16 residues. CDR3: CASSKDFLGGRIEAFF. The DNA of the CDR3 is TGTGCCAGCAGCAAGGACTTTTTGGGAGGGCGCATAGAAGCTTTCTTT.

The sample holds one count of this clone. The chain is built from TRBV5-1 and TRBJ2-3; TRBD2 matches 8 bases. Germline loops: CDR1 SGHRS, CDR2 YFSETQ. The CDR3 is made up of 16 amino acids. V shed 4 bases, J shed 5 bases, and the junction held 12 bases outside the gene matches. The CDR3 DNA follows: TGCGCCAGCAGCCGTCTTGCGGGGGGCCAGGGAGATACGCAGTATTTT. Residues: CASSRLAGGQGDTQYF.

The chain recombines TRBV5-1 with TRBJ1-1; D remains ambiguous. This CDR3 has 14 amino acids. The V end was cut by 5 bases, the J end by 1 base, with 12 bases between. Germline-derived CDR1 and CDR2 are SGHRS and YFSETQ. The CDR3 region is CASRPNTENTEAFF. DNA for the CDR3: TGCGCCAGCAGACCAAACACAGAGAACACTGAAGCTTTCTTT. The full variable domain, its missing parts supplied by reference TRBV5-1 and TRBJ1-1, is KAGVTQTPRYLIKTRGQQVTLSCSPISGHRSVSWYQQTPGQGLQFLFEYFSETQRNKGNFPGRFSGRQFSNSRSEMNVSTLELGDSALYLCASRPNTENTEAFFGQGTRLTVV.

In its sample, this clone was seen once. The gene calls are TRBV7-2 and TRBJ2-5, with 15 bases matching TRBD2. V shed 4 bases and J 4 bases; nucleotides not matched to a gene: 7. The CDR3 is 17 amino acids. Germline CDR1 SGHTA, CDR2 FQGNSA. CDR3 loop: CASSSTWTSGGAETQYF. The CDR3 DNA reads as TGTGCCAGCAGCTCTACCTGGACTAGCGGGGGGGCAGAGACCCAGTACTTC. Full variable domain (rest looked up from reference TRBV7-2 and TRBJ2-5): GAGVSQSPSNKVTEKGKDVELRCDPISGHTALYWYRQSLGQGLEFLIYFQGNSAPDKSGLPSDRFSAERTGGSVSTLTIQRTQQEDSAVYLCASSSTWTSGGAETQYFGPGTRLLVL.

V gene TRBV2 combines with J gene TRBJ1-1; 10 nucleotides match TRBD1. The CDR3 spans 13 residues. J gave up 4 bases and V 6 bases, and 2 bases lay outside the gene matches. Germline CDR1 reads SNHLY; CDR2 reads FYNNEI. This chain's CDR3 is CASSRQGATEAFF. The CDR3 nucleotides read TGTGCCAGCAGCCGACAGGGGGCCACTGAAGCTTTCTTT.

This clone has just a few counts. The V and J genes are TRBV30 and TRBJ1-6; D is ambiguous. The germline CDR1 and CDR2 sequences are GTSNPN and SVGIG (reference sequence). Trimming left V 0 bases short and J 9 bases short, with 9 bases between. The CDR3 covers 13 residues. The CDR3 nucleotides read TGTGCCTGGAGTGTACGAGTATCTTCACCCCTCCACTTT. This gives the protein CAWSVRVSSPLHF.

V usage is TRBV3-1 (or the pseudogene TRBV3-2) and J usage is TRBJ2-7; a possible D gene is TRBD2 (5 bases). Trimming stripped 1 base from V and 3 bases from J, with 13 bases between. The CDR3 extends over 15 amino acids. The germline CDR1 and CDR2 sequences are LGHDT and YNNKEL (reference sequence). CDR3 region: CASSQVPGGYYEQYF. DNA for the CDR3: TGTGCCAGCAGCCAAGTGCCAGGAGGTTACTACGAGCAGTACTTC.

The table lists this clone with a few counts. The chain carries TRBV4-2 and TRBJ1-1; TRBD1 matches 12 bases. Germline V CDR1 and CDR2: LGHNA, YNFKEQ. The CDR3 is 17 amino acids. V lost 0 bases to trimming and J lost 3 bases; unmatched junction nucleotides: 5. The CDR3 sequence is CASSQENRDRGHTEAFF. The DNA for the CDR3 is TGTGCCAGCAGCCAAGAGAATAGGGACAGGGGGCACACTGAAGCTTTCTTT.

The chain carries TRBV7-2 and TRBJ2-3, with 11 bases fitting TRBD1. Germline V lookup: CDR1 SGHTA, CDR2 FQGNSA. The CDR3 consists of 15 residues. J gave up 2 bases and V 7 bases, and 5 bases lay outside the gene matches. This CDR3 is CASIKDRGPTDTQYF. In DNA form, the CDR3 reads TGTGCCAGCATCAAGGACAGGGGGCCCACAGATACGCAGTATTTT. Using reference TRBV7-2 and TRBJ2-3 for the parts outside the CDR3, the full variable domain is GAGVSQSPSNKVTEKGKDVELRCDPISGHTALYWYRQSLGQGLEFLIYFQGNSAPDKSGLPSDRFSAERTGGSVSTLTIQRTQQEDSAVYLCASIKDRGPTDTQYFGPGTRLTVL.

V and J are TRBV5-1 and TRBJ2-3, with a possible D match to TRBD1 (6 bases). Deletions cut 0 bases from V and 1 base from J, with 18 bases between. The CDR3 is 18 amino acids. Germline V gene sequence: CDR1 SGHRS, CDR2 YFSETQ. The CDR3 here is CASSLVFSVAGGTDTQYF. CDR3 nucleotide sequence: TGCGCCAGCAGCTTGGTCTTCTCGGTGGCAGGGGGCACAGATACGCAGTATTTT.

The CDR3 nucleotides read TGTGCCAGCAGCCCTAGTTTATCTGGGGCCAACGTCCTGACTTTC. Its protein is CASSPSLSGANVLTF. The chain employs TRBV11-2 and TRBJ2-6; D not certain. Germline CDR1 SGHAT, CDR2 FQNNGV. V lost 5 bases, J lost 1 base, and 9 bases lay in between. This CDR3 is 15 amino acids long.

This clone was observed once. The CDR3 DNA follows: TGTGCCACCAGCAGAGGCCCAGGGCCCACTGAAGCTTTCTTT. This translates into CATSRGPGPTEAFF. The chain recombines TRBV15 with TRBJ1-1; tentatively, D is TRBD1 (5 bases). Germline loops: CDR1 LNHNV, CDR2 YYDKDF (reference sequence). V was pared by 1 base and J by 4 bases, with 10 bases between. The length of the CDR3 is 14 residues. The variable domain in full, completed from reference TRBV15 and TRBJ1-1, reads DAMVIQNPRYQVTQFGKPVTLSCSQTLNHNVMYWYQQKSSQAPKLLFHYYDKDFNNEADTPDNFQSRRPNTSFCFLDIRSPGLGDTAMYLCATSRGPGPTEAFFGQGTRLTVV.

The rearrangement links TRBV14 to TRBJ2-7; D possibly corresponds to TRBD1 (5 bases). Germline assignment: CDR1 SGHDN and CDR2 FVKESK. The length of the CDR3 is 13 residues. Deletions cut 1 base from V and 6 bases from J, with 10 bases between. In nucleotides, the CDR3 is TGTGCCAGCAGCCAAGCGGTAACAGGCGAGCAGTACTTC. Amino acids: CASSQAVTGEQYF.

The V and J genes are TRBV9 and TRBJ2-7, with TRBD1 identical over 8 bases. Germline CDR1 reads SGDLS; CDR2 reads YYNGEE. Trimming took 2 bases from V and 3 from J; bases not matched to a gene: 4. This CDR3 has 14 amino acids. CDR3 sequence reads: CASSVTGVGYEQYF. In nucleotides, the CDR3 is TGTGCCAGCAGCGTGACAGGGGTCGGCTACGAGCAGTACTTC.

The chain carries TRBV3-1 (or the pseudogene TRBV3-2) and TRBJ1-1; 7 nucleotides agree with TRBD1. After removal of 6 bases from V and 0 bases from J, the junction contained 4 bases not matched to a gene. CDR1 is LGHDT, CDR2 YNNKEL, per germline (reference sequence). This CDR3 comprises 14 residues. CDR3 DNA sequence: TGTGCCAGCAGACATGACAGGGTGAACACTGAAGCTTTCTTT. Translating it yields CASRHDRVNTEAFF.

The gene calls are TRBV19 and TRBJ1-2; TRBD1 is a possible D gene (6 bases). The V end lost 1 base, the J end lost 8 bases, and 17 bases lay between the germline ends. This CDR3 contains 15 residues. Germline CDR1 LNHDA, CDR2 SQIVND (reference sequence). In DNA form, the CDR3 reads TGTGCCAGTAGTATAGCCACGGGACAAGGCGTAGGCTACACCTTC. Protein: CASSIATGQGVGYTF.

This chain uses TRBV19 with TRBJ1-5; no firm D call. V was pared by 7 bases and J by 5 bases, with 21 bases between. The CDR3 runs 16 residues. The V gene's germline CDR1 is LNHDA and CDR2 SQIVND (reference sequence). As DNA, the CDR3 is TGTGCCAGTAAAACCACCCTAAGAGGAGCGTATCAGCCCCAGCATTTT. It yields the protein CASKTTLRGAYQPQHF.

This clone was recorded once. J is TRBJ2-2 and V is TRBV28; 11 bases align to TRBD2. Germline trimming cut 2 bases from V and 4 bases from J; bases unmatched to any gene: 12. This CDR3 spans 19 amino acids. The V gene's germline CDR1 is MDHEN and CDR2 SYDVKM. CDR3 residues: CASSLPPRASGRSTGELFF. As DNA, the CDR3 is TGTGCCAGCAGTTTACCCCCGCGGGCTAGCGGGAGGAGCACCGGGGAGCTGTTTTTT.

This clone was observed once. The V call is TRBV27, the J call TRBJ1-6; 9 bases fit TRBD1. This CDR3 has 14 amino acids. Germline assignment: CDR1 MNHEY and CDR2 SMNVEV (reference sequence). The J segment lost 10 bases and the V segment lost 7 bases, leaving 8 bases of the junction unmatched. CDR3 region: CASNPGQGRSPLHF. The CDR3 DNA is TGTGCCAGCAATCCGGGACAGGGAAGATCACCCCTCCACTTT.

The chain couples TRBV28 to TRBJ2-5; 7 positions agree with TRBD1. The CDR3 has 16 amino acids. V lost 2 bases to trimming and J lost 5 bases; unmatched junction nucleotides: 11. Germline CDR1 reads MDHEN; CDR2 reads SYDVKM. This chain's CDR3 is CASSLPQGTTIETQYF. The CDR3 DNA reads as TGTGCCAGCAGTTTACCACAGGGGACCACTATCGAGACCCAGTACTTC. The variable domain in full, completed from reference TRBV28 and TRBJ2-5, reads DVKVTQSSRYLVKRTGEKVFLECVQDMDHENMFWYRQDPGLGLRLIYFSYDVKMKEKGDIPEGYSVSREKKERFSLILESASTNQTSMYLCASSLPQGTTIETQYFGPGTRLLVL.

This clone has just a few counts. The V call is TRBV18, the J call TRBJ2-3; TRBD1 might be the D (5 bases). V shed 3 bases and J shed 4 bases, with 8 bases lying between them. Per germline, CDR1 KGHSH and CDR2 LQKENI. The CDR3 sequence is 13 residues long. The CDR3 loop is CASSPQGADTQYF. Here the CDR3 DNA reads TGTGCCAGCTCACCGCAGGGTGCAGATACGCAGTATTTT. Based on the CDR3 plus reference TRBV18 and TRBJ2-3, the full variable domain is NAGVMQNPRHLVRRRGQEARLRCSPMKGHSHVYWYRQLPEEGLKFMVYLQKENIIDESGMPKERFSAEFPKEGPSILRIQQVVRGDSAAYFCASSPQGADTQYFGPGTRLTVL.

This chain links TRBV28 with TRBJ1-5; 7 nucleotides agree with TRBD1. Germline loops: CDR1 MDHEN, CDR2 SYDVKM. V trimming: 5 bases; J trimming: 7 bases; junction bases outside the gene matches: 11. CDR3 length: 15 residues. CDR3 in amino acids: CASSPPTGSDQPQHF. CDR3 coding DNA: TGTGCCAGCAGTCCCCCGACAGGGTCGGACCAGCCCCAGCATTTT.

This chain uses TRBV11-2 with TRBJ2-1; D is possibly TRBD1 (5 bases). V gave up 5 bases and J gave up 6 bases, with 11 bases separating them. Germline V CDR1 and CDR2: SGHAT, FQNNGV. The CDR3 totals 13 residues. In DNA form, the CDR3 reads TGTGCCAGCAGCCCCCAAAGGGGCAATGAGCAGTTCTTC. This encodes CASSPQRGNEQFF.

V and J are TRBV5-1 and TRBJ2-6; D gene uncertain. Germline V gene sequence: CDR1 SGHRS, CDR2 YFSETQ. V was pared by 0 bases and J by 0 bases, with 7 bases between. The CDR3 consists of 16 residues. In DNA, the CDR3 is TGCGCCAGCAGCTTGGGACATGACTCTGGGGCCAACGTCCTGACTTTC. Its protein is CASSLGHDSGANVLTF. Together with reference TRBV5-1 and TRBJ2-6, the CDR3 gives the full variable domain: KAGVTQTPRYLIKTRGQQVTLSCSPISGHRSVSWYQQTPGQGLQFLFEYFSETQRNKGNFPGRFSGRQFSNSRSEMNVSTLELGDSALYLCASSLGHDSGANVLTFGAGSRLTVL.

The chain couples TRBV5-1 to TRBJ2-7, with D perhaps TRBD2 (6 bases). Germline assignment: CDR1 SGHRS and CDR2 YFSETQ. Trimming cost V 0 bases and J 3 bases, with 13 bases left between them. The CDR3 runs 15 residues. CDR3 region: CASSLEGTGYYEQYF. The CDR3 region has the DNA TGCGCCAGCAGCTTGGAAGGGACTGGATACTACGAGCAGTACTTC.

CDR3: CASSPSGRVRNEQFF. DNA for the CDR3: TGCGCCAGCAGCCCCTCGGGGAGAGTGAGGAATGAGCAGTTCTTC. The chain has TRBV4-1 and TRBJ2-1; perhaps TRBD2 as D (5 bases). This CDR3 spans 15 amino acids. CDR1 is MGHRA and CDR2 is YSYEKL in the germline V gene. V was clipped by 4 bases and J by 7 bases, with 17 bases between them.

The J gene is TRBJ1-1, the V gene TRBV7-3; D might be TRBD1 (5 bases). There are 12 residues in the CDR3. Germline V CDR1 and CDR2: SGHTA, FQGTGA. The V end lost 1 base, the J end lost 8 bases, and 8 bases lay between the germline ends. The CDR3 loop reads CASSLNGGEAFF. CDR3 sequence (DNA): TGTGCCAGCAGCTTAAATGGGGGGGAAGCTTTCTTT.

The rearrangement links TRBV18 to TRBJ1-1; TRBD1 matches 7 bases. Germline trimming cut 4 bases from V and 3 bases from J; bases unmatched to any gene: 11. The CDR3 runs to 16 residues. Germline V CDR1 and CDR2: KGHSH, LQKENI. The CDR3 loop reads CASSRTGLSLDTEAFF. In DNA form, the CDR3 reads TGTGCCAGCTCACGGACAGGTTTGTCGCTAGACACTGAAGCTTTCTTT.